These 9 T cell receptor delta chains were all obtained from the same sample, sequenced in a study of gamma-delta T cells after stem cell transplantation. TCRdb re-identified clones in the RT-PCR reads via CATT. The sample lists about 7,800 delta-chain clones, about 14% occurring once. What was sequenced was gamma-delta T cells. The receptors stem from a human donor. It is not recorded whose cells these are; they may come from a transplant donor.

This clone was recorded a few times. The DNA of the CDR3 is TGTGCCTGTGACACCGAAGGGGGGAACTGGGGGGCCCCATACACCGATAAACTCATCTTT. Translating it yields CACDTEGGNWGAPYTDKLIF. The chain joins TRDV2 to TRDJ1, with 8 bases aligning to TRDD3. Germline lookup yields CDR1 GEAIGNYY and CDR2 EKD. V was pared by 0 bases and J by 0 bases, with 17 bases of the junction left unmatched. The CDR3 covers 20 residues.

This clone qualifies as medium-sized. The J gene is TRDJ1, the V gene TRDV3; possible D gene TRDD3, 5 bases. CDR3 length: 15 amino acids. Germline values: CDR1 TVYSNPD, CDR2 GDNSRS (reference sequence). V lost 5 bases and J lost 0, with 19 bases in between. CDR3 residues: CAHRSAGTYTDKLIF. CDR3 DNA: TGTGCCCATCGCTCCGCTGGGACGTACACCGATAAACTCATCTTT.

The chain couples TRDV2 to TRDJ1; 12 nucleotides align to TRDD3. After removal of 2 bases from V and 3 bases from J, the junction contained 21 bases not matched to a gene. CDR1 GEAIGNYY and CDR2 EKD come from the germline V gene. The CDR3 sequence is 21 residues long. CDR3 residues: CACDIRVSATGGYLFADKLIF. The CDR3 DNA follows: TGTGCCTGTGACATCCGGGTGTCAGCTACTGGGGGATACCTATTCGCCGATAAACTCATCTTT.

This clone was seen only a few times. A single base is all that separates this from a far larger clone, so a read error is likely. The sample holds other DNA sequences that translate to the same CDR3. The CDR3 region has the DNA TGTGCCTGTGACAGGGGATACGCAAGAGATAAACTCATCTTT. Encoded protein: CACDRGYARDKLIF. The chain uses TRDV2 and TRDJ1; 9 nucleotides line up with TRDD3. V shed 2 bases and J 5 bases; nucleotides not matched to a gene: 5. CDR1 is GEAIGNYY and CDR2 is EKD in the germline V gene. The CDR3 is made up of 14 amino acids.

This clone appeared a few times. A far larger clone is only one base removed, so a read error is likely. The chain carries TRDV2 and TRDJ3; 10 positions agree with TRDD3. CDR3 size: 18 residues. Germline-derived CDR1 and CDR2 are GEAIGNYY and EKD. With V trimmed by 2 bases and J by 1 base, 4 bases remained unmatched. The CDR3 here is CACDKVLGDSWDTRQMFF. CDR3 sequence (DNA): TGTGCCTGTGACAAAGTACTGGGGGATTCCTGGGACACCCGACAGATGTTTTTC.

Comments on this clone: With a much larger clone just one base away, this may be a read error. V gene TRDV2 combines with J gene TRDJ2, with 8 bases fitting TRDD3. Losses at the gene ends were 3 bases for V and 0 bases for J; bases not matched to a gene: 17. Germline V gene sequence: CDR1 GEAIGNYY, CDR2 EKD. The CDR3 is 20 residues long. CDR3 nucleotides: TGTGCCTGTGACTCCCCGCTTCTACTGGGGGGTCCAGCTTTGACAGCACAACTCTTCTTT. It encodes CACDSPLLLGGPALTAQLFF.

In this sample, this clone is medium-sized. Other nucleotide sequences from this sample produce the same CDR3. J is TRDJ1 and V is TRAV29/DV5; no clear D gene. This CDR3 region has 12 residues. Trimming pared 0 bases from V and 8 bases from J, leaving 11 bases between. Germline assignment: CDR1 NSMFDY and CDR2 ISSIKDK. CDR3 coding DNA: TGTGCAGCAAGCGCGGGCCGGCGAAAACTCATCTTT. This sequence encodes CAASAGRRKLIF.

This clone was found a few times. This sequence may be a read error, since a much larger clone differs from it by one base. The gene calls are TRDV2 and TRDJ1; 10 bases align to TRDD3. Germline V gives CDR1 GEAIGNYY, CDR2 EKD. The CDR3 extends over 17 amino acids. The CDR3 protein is CACDTVLGDRNTDKPIF. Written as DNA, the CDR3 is TGTGCCTGTGACACCGTGCTGGGGGATAGGAACACCGATAAACCCATCTTT.

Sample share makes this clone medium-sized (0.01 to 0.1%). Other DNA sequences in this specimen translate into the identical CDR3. CDR3: CACDTWGASSWDTRQMFF. Here the CDR3 DNA reads TGTGCCTGTGACACCTGGGGGGCCAGCTCCTGGGACACCCGACAGATGTTTTTC. The chain combines TRDV2 with TRDJ3, with D perhaps TRDD3 (6 bases). In germline, CDR1 is GEAIGNYY, CDR2 EKD. The V end was cut by 0 bases, the J end by 0 bases, with 11 bases between. The CDR3 has 18 residues.